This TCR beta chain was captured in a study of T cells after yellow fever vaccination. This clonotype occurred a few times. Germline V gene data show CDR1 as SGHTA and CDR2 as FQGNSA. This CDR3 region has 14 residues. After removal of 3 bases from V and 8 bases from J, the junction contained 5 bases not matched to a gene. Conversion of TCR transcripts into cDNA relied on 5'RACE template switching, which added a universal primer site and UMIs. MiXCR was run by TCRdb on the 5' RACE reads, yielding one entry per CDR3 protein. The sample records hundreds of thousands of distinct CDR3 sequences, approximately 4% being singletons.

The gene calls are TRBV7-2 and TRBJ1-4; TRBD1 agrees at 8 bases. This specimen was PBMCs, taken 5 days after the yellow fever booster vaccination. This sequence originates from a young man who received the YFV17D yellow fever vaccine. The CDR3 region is CASSFQGAGEKLFF. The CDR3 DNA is TGTGCCAGCAGCTTTCAGGGGGCCGGGGAAAAACTGTTTTTT.